This TCR beta chain was obtained from a study of blood T cell repertoires in COVID-19. Germline values: CDR1 SEHNR, CDR2 FQNEAQ (reference sequence). The V and J ends lost 5 bases and 5 bases respectively, with 12 bases between them. The CDR3 sequence is 13 residues long. The authors' processing: Reference gene primer amplification in the assay estimated nucleated cell counts. Some clones are missing from TCRdb's copy, which holds only in-frame ones; the method was immunoSEQ multiplex PCR. V and J calls and clone size follow that table, whereas D and trimming were derived from the DNA. Here the sample spans around 380,000 clones, around 87% being singletons.

The rearrangement joins TRBV7-9 to TRBJ2-5; D is ambiguous. This clonotype originated in a man aged 25 to 45 who had recovered from COVID-19. Material: PBMCs or T cells enriched from blood (not recorded which). This chain's CDR3 is CASSPKLVETQYF. In DNA form, the CDR3 reads TGTGCCAGCAGCCCCAAGCTTGTGGAGACCCAGTACTTC.